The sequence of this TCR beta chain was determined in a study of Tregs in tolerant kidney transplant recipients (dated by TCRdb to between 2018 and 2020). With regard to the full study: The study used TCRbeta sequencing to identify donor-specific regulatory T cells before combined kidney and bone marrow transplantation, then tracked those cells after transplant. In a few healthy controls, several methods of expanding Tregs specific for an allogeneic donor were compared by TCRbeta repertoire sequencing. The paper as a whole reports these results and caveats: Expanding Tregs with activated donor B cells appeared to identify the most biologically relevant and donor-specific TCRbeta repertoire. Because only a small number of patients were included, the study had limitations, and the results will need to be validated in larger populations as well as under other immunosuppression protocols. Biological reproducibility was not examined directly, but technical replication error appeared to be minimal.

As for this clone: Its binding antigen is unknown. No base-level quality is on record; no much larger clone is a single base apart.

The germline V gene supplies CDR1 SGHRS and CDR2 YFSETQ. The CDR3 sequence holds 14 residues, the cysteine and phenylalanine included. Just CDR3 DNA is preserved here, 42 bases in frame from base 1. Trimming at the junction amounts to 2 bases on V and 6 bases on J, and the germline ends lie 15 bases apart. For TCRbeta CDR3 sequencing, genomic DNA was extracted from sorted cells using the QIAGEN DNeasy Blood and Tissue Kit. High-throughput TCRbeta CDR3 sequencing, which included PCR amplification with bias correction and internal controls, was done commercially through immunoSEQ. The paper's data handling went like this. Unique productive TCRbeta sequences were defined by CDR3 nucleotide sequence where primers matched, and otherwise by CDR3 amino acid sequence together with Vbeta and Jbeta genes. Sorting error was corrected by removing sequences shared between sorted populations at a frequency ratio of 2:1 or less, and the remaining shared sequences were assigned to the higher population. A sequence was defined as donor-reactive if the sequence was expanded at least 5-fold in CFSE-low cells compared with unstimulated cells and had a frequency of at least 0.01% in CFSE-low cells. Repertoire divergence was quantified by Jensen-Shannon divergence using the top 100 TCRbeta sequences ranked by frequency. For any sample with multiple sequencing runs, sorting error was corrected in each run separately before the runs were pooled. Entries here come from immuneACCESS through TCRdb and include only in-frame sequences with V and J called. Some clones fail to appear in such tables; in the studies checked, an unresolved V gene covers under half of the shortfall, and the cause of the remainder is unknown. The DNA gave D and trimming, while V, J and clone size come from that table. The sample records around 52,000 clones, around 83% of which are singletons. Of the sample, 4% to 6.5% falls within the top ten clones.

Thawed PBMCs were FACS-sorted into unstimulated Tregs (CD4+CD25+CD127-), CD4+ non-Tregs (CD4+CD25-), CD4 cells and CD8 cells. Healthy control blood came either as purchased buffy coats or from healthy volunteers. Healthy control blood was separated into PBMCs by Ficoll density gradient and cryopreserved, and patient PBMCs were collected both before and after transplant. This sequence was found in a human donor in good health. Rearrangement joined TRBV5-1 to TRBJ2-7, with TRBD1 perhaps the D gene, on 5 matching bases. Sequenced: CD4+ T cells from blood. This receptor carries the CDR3 CASSLGRVVGEQYF. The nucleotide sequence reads TGCGCCAGCAGCTTAGGCAGGGTAGTCGGCGAGCAGTACTTC.